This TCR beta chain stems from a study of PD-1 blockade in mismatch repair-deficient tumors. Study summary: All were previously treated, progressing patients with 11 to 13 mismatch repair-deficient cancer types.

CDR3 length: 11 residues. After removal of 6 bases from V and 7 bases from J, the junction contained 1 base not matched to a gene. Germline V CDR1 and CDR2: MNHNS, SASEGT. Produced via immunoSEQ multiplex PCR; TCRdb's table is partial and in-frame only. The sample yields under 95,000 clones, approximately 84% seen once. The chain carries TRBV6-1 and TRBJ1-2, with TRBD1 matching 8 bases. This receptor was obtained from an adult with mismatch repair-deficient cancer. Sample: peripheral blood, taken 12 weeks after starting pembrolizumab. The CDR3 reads CASSGQGGYTF. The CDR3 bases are TGTGCCAGCAGCGGACAGGGTGGCTACACCTTC.